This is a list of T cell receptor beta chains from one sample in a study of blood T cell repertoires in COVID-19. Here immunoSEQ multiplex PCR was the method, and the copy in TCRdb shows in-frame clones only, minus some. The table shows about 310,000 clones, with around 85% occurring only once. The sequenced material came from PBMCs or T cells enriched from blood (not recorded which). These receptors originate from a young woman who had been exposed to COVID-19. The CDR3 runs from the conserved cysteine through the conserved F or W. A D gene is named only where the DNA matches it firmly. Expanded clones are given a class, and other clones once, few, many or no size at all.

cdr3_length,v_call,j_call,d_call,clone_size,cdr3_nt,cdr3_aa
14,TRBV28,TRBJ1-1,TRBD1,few,TGTGCCAGCAGTTCACGCGGGACAGGCCTTGAAGCTTTCTTT,CASSSRGTGLEAFF
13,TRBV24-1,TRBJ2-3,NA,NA,TGTGCCACCAGTGGACAGGGCACAGATACGCAGTATTTT,CATSGQGTDTQYF
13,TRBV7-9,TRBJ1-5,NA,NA,TGTGCCAGCAGCTTCGGGGAGGGCCAGCCCCAGCATTTT,CASSFGEGQPQHF
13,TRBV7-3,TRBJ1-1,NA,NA,TGTGCCAGCAGCTTAGCAGAGAACACTGAAGCTTTCTTT,CASSLAENTEAFF
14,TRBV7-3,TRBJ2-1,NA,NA,TGTGCCAGCAGCTTTCGGGGGACCAACAATGAGCAGTTCTTC,CASSFRGTNNEQFF
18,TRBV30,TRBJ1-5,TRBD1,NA,TGTGCCTGGAGTACACCTAGACCCGGGACAGGGAGCGGTCAGCCCCAGCATTTT,CAWSTPRPGTGSGQPQHF
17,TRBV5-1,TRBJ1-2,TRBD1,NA,TGCGCCAGCAGCTTGGCCCGGGGGCCACAGGGGGTCTATGGCTACACCTTC,CASSLARGPQGVYGYTF
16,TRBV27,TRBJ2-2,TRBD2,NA,TGTGCCAGCAGTTCCTTAGCGGGAGGGAAGACCGGGGAGCTGTTTTTT,CASSSLAGGKTGELFF
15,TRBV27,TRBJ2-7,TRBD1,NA,TGTGCCAGCAACAGGGCAGGGGGCTCGTCCTACGAGCAGTACTTC,CASNRAGGSSYEQYF
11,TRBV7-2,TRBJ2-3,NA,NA,TGTGCCAGCAGCTTGGAGAATACGCAGTATTTT,CASSLENTQYF
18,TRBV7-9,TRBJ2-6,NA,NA,TGTGCCAGCAGCCCTCGGGGCAGGGGAGCGAAAGGGGCCAACGTCCTGACTTTC,CASSPRGRGAKGANVLTF
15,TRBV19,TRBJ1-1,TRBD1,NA,TGTGCCAGTAGTATGGGGGGACAGGGCTTAACTGAAGCTTTCTTT,CASSMGGQGLTEAFF
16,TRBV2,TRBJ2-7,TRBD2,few,TGTGCCAGCAGTGAAGCAGCGGGGGCAAGGGGCGGCGAGCAGTACTTC,CASSEAAGARGGEQYF
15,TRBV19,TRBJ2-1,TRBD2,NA,TGTGCCAGTAGTATCGGGACTACCAGACACAATGAGCAGTTCTTC,CASSIGTTRHNEQFF
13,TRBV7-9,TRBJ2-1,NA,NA,TGTGCCAGCAGCTTAACCCCGGACAAGGAGCAGTTCTTC,CASSLTPDKEQFF
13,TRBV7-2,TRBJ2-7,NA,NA,TGTGCCAGCAGCTTAGCGGGCCTCTACGAGCAGTACTTC,CASSLAGLYEQYF
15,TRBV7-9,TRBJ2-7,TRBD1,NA,TGTGCCAGCAGCCGCGGGACAGGGGGCTCCTACGAGCAGTACTTC,CASSRGTGGSYEQYF
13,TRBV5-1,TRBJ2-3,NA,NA,TGCGCCAGCAGCTTTTCAGGCACAGATACGCAGTATTTT,CASSFSGTDTQYF
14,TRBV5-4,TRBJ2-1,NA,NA,TGTGCCAGCAGCTCTGTCCGCGTGTACAATGAGCAGTTCTTC,CASSSVRVYNEQFF
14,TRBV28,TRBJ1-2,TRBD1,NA,TGTGCCAGCAGTTCCGGACAGGGACCCTATGGCTACACCTTC,CASSSGQGPYGYTF
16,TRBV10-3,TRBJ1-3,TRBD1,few,TGTGCCATCAGTGACTTCGACAGGGGAACTGGAAACACCATATATTTT,CAISDFDRGTGNTIYF
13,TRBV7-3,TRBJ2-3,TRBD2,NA,TGTGCCAGCAGCTTAAGGGAGGGAGATACGCAGTATTTT,CASSLREGDTQYF
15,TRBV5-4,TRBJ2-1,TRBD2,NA,TGTGCCAGCAGCTTGGCTAGCGGCCCCTACAATGAGCAGTTCTTC,CASSLASGPYNEQFF
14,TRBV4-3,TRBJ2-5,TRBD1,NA,TGCGCCAGCAGCCAGAGACAGGGGGGGGAGACCCAGTACTTC,CASSQRQGGETQYF
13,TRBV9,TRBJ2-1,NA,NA,TGTGCCAGCAGCTTGACTGTTTACAATGAGCAGTTCTTC,CASSLTVYNEQFF
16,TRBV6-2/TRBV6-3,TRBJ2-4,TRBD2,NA,TGTGCCAGCAGTTACGGGACTAGCGGGTATAAAAACATTCAGTACTTC,CASSYGTSGYKNIQYF
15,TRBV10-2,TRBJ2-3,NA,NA,TGCGCCAGCAGTGAGGTGGCAGGGGGCACAGATACGCAGTATTTT,CASSEVAGGTDTQYF
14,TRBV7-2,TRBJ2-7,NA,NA,TGTGCCAGCAGCCATCAGGGGCGAACCTACGAGCAGTACTTC,CASSHQGRTYEQYF
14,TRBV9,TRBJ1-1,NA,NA,TGTGCCAGCAGCCCCATAGACAGGTACACTGAAGCTTTCTTT,CASSPIDRYTEAFF